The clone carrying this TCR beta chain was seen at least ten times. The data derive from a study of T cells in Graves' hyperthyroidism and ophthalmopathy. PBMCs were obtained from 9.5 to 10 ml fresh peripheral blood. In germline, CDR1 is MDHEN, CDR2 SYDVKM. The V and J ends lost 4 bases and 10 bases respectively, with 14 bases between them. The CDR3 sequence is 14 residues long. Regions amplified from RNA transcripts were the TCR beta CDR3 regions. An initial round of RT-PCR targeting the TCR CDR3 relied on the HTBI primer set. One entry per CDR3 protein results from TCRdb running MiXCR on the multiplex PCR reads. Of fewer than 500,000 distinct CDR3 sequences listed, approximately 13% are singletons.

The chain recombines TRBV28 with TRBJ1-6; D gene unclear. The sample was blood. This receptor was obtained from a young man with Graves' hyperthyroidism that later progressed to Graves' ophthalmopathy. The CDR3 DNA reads TGTGCCAGCAGTTACGACGGAACACAATCACCCCTCCACTTT. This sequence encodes CASSYDGTQSPLHF.